This record covers a single T cell receptor (beta chain). These data originate in a study of blood T cell repertoires in COVID-19. Overall study context: The samples span acute and convalescent COVID-19 from the United States, Italy and Spain. PBMCs, B-cell-depleted T cells, or T cells provided the cDNA or gDNA that made up the material.

The CDR3 spans 14 residues. CDR1 MNHEY and CDR2 SMNVEV come from the germline V gene (reference sequence). V lost 5 bases and J 7 bases, leaving 15 bases between the germline ends. Original processing notes: The authors estimated nucleated cell counts from reference gene primer amplification. Libraries were prepared by immunoSEQ multiplex PCR; TCRdb keeps only in-frame clonotypes and omits some of them. V and J calls and clone size are those listed in that table; D and trimming were worked out from the DNA. The table shows approximately 30,000 clones, with 65% to 85% occurring only once. The chain links TRBV27 to TRBJ2-1; a weak D match, TRBD1 (5 bases). Sequenced material: peripheral blood. The source of this sequence is a middle-aged man with active or convalescent COVID-19. The CDR3 sequence: CASSLEDRMNEQFF. CDR3 DNA sequence: TGTGCCAGCAGTCTCGAAGACAGAATGAATGAGCAGTTCTTC.